This T cell receptor (beta chain) was profiled in a study of T cells in localized non-small cell lung cancer. V was cut by 10 bases and J by 4 bases, with 16 bases left in between. Germline values: CDR1 MDHEN, CDR2 SYDVKM. This CDR3 has 13 residues. General study findings and limits: Adjacent lung had a median around 50 of the 100 largest tumor clones. Maximal T cell clonality occurred in uninvolved adjacent lung, with tumor ranking below it.

The table came from immunoSEQ multiplex PCR; TCRdb's copy has only in-frame clones and leaves some out. Seen here are about 35,000 clones, approximately 89% observed once, and the top ten hold over 9.5%. As regards this clone: Its antigen is as yet unknown.

The rearrangement links TRBV28 to TRBJ1-1; D uncertain. The receptor was isolated from a female donor older than 55 with stage II lung adenocarcinoma. The starting material was peripheral blood mononuclear cells, obtained before any cancer treatment. CDR3 region: CATRHPAGTEAFF. The CDR3 DNA reads as TGTGCCACCCGACACCCGGCGGGCACTGAAGCTTTCTTT.